Sequencing of this T cell receptor beta chain was carried out in a study of cytomegalovirus exposure and HLA in healthy donors. Both 60 Vbeta primers and 13 Jbeta primers went into the PCR. TCRdb keeps only in-frame clones here, not all; method: immunoSEQ multiplex PCR. This table has 200,000 to 250,000 clones, around four fifths appearing once. Study findings and constraints: The study put some 160 TCR beta chains on its list as cytomegalovirus-associated. Roughly even sequencing depth across donors was the assumption behind the presence/absence analyses. In a later analysis, TCR beta V- and J-gene trimming showed a link to a missense DCLRE1C variant. Fewer N-insertions (relative to the approximately 700-donor mean) were reportedly seen in an Asian-associated ancestry cluster in a later analysis.

To note about this clone: Its antigen is not identified.

In germline, CDR1 is LNHDA, CDR2 SQIVND (reference sequence). The CDR3 has 16 amino acids. V lost 8 bases, J lost 4 bases, and 15 bases stayed unmatched. The TCR was taken from a woman aged 40 to 50 in good health and CMV-seronegative. Sample: PBMCs. The chain employs TRBV19 and TRBJ1-2; 8 nucleotides match TRBD1. The CDR3 region is CASSWATGGRGYGYTF. The DNA of the CDR3 is TGTGCCAGTTCATGGGCTACAGGGGGGCGAGGCTATGGCTACACCTTC.